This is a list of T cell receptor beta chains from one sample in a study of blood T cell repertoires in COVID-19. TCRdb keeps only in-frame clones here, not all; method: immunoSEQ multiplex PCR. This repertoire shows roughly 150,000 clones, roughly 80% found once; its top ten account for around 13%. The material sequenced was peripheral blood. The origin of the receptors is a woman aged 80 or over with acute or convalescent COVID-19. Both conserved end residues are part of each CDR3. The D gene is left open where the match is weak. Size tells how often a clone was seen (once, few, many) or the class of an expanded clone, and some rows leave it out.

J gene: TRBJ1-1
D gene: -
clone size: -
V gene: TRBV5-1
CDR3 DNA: TGCGCCAGCAGCTCCTTCGAGGGGAACACTGAAGCTTTCTTT
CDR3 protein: CASSSFEGNTEAFF

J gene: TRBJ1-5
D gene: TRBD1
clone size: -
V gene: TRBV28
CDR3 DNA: TGTGCCAGCTTAGGACAGGCCGCAGGTCAGCCCCAGCATTTT
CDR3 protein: CASLGQAAGQPQHF

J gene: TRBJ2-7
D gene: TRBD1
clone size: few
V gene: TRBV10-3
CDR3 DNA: TGTGCCATCAGTGGCGCCGGACAGGGGTCCTACGAGCAGTACTTC
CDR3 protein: CAISGAGQGSYEQYF

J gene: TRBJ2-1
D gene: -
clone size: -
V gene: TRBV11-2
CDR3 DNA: TGTGCCAGCAGCTTAGTAGGGGCGGGGTCCTACAATGAGCAGTTCTTC
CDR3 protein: CASSLVGAGSYNEQFF

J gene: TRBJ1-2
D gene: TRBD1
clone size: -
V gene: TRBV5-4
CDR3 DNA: TGTGCCAGCAGCTTTGGTGGGACAGGGGGCGCCCCTAACTATGGCTACACCTTC
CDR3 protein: CASSFGGTGGAPNYGYTF

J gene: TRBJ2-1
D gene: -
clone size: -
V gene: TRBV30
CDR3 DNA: TGTGCCTGGAGCCCGGCTAGCTCATACAATGAGCAGTTCTTC
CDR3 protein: CAWSPASSYNEQFF

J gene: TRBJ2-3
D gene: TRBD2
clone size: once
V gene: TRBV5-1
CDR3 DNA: TGCGCCAGCAGCCGGCGGGGGACTACCACAGATACGCAGTATTTT
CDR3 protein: CASSRRGTTTDTQYF

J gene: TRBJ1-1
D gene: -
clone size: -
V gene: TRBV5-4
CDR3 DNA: TGTGCCAGCGGGCCTGGGAACACTGAAGCTTTCTTT
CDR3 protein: CASGPGNTEAFF

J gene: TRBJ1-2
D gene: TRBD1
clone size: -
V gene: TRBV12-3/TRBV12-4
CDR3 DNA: TGTGCCAGCAGGAGGGACAGTAACTATGGCTACACCTTC
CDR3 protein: CASRRDSNYGYTF

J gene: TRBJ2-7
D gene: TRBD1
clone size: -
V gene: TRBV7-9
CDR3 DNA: TGTGCCAGCAGCTTCGCAGGGGGCTCCTACGAGCAGTACTTC
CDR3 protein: CASSFAGGSYEQYF

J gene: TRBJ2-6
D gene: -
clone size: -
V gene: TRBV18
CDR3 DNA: TGTGCCAGCTCACTCAGCTCGGGGTCAGGCGGGGCCAACGTCCTGACTTTC
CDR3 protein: CASSLSSGSGGANVLTF

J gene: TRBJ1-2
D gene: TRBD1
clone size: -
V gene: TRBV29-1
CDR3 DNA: TGCAGCGTTGCCGACAGGGGCTATGGCTACACCTTC
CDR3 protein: CSVADRGYGYTF

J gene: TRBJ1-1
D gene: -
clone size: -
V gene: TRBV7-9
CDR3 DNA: TGTGCCAGCAGCGCCGCAAGGACAGCCCAGCTAAACACTGAAGCTTTCTTT
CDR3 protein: CASSAARTAQLNTEAFF

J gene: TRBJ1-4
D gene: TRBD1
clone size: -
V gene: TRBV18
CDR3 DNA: TGTGCCAGCTCACTGGGACAGGGAAACGAAAAACTGTTTTTT
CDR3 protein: CASSLGQGNEKLFF

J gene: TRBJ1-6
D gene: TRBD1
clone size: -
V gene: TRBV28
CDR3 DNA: TGTGCCAGCAGTTTGAGAGGGGTGTCAGGGACAGGGGGCTCGAATTCACCCCTCCACTTT
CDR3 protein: CASSLRGVSGTGGSNSPLHF

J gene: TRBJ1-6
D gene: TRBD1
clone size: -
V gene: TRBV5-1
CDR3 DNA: TGCGCCAGCAGTCAATCCGGGACAGGAGGTAATTCACCCCTCCACTTT
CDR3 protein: CASSQSGTGGNSPLHF

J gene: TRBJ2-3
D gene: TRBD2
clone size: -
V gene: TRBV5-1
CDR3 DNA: TGCGCCAGCCGAGGACTAGCGGGAGGAGATACGCAGTATTTT
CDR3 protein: CASRGLAGGDTQYF

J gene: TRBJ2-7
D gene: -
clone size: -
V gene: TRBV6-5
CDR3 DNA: TGTGCCAGCAGTCGGGAGTCCGTGGGCGAGCAGTACTTC
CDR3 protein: CASSRESVGEQYF

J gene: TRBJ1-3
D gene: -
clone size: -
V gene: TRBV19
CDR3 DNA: TGTGCCAGTAGTCCCCCGGACAACTCTGGAAACACCATATATTTT
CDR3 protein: CASSPPDNSGNTIYF

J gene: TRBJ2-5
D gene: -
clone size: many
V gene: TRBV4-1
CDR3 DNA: TGCGCCAGCAGCCGTTTAGAGGGCGAGACCCAGTACTTC
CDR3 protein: CASSRLEGETQYF

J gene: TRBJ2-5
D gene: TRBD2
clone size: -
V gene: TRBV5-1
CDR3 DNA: TGCGCCAGCAGCCCACTAGCGGGAGGAGAGACCCAGTACTTC
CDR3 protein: CASSPLAGGETQYF

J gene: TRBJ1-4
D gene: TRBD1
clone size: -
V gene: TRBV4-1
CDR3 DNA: TGCGCCAGCAGCCCTCAAGAGGACAGGGTAGGGGAAAAACTGTTTTTT
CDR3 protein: CASSPQEDRVGEKLFF

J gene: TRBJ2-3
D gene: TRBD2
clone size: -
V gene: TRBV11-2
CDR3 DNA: TGTGCCAGCACTCTGACTAGCGGTCGCACAGATACGCAGTATTTT
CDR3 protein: CASTLTSGRTDTQYF

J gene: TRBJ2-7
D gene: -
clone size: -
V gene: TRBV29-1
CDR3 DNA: TGCAGCGTTGCAGGGGAGCACTCCTACGAGCAGTACTTC
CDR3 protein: CSVAGEHSYEQYF

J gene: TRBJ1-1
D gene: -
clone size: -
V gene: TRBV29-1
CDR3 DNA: TGCAGCGCAGTTAGGGGCACTGAAGCTTTCTTT
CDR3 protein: CSAVRGTEAFF

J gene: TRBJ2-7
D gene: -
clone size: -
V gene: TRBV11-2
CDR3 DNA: TGTGCCAGCAGCTCCTCGCGCGAGCAGTACTTC
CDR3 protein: CASSSSREQYF

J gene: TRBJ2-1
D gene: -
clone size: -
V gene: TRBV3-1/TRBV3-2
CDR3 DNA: TGTGCCAGCAGCCAAGAAGGGGCAAGACGTGAGCAGTTCTTC
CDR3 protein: CASSQEGARREQFF

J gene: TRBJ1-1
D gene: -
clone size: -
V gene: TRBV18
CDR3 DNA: TGTGCCAGCTCACCACCGAGCAGGGTGACTGAAGCTTTCTTT
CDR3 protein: CASSPPSRVTEAFF

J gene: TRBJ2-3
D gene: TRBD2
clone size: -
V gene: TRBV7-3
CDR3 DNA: TGTGCCAGCAGCCGCGGGACTAGCGGGAGAATCACAGATACGCAGTATTTT
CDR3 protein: CASSRGTSGRITDTQYF

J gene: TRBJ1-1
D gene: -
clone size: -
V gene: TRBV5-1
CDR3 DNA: TGCGCCAGCAGGGGGCGAATAAACACTGAAGCTTTCTTT
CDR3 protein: CASRGRINTEAFF

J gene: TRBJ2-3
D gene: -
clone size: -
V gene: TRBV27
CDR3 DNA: TGTGCCAGCACCACCCTCAGGGGTTCAGATACGCAGTATTTT
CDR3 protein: CASTTLRGSDTQYF

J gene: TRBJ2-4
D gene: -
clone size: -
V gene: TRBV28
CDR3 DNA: TGTGCCAGCAGGGGTCAGGGAGGTTCGGCCAAAAACATTCAGTACTTC
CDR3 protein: CASRGQGGSAKNIQYF

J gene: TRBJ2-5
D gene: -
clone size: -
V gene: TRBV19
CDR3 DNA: -
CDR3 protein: CASTSGLWETQYF

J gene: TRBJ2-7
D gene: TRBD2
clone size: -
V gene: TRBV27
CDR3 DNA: TGTGCCAGCACCCCCCTCGGGGGAGGGACCTACGAGCAGTACTTC
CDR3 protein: CASTPLGGGTYEQYF

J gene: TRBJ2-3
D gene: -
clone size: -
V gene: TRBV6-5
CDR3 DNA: TGTGCCACCCAGCGGGTGAGGGGCGCAGATACGCAGTATTTT
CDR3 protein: CATQRVRGADTQYF

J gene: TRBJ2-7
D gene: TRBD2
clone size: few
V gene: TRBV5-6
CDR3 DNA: TGTGCCAGCAGCTTGGCCGGGGAGGGCGAGCAGTACTTC
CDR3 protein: CASSLAGEGEQYF

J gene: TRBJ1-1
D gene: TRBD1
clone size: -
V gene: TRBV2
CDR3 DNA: TGTGCCAGCAGAAGAAGGCCCTGGACAGGGGAAAAGAACACTGAAGCTTTCTTT
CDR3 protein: CASRRRPWTGEKNTEAFF

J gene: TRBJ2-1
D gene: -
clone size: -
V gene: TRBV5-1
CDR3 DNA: TGCGCCAGCAGCTTGGATCGCGGGGTGGTGTTCTTC
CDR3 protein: CASSLDRGVVFF

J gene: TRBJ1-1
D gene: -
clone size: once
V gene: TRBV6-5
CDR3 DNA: TGTGCCAGCAGTTCCAAAGGGGGGGCCTGGAACACTGAAGCTTTCTTT
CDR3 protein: CASSSKGGAWNTEAFF

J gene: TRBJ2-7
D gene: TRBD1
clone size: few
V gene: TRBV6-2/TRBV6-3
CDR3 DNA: TGTGCCAGCAGTTACTGGACAGGCTACGAGCAGTACTTC
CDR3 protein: CASSYWTGYEQYF

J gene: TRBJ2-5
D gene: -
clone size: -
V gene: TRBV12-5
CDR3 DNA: TGTGCTAGTGGCTTAGGGATCGCGGGGACTCCCCAAGAGACCCAGTACTTC
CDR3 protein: CASGLGIAGTPQETQYF

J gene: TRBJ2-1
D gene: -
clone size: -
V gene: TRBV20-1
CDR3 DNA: TGCAGTGCTCGCGACAATGAGCAGTTCTTC
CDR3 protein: CSARDNEQFF

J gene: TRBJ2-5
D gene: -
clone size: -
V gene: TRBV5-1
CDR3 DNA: TGCGCCAGCAGCTTGGGCGGGACCTTGGGAGAGACCCAGTACTTC
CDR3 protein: CASSLGGTLGETQYF

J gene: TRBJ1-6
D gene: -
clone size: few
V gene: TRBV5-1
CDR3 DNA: TGCGCCAGCAGCTTGGAGGGGAATTCACCCCTCCACTTT
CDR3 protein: CASSLEGNSPLHF

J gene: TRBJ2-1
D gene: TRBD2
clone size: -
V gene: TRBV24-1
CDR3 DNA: TGTGCCACCAGTGATTCACTAGCGGGAGTTCTCAATGAGCAGTTCTTC
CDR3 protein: CATSDSLAGVLNEQFF

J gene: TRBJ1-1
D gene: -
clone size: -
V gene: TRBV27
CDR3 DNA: TGTGCCAGCAGCCTGGGAGGGCAGGTCAACACTGAAGCTTTCTTT
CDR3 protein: CASSLGGQVNTEAFF

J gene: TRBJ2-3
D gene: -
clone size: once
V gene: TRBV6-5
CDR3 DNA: TGTGCCAGCATGAAGCGTAGCACAGATACGCAGTATTTT
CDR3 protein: CASMKRSTDTQYF

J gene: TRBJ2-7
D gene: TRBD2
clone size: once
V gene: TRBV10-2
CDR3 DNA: TGCGCCAGCAGGGCAAATTTAGGAGGGAGGGCCTACGAGCAGTACTTC
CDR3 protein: CASRANLGGRAYEQYF

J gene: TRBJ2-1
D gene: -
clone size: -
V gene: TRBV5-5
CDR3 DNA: TGTGCCAGCAGCTTCGGCGGTTACAATGAGCAGTTCTTC
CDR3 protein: CASSFGGYNEQFF

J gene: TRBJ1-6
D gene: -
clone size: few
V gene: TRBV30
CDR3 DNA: TGTGCCTGGAGCGACAGCCATAATTCACCCCTCCACTTT
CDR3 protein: CAWSDSHNSPLHF

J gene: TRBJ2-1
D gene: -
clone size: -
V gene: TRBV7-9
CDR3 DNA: TGTGCCAGCAGCTTAGATGCACTGCAGGCCTACAATGAGCAGTTCTTC
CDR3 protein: CASSLDALQAYNEQFF

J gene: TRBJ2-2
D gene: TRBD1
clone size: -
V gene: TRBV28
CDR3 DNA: TGTGCCAGCAGTTCCCCTCGGGGGGGACAGGGGGCCACCGGGGAGCTGTTTTTT
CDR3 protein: CASSSPRGGQGATGELFF

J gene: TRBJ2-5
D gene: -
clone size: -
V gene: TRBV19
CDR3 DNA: TGTGCCAGTAGTCTCCGGGACACAGAAGAGACCCAGTACTTC
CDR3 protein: CASSLRDTEETQYF

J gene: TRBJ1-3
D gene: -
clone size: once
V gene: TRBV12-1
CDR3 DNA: TGTGCCAGCAGCTCTCAGGAAGACTCTGGAAACACCATATATTTT
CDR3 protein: CASSSQEDSGNTIYF

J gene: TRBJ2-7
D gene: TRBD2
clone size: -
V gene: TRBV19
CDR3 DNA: TGTGCCAGTAGCAAGGGGCAGCGGGAGGCCTCCTACGAGCAGTACTTC
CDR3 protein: CASSKGQREASYEQYF

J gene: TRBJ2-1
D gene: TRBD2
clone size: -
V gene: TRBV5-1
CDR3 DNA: TGCGCCAGCAGCCTCCCACCGGGAAGCGGGGGCCGCAATGAGCAGTTCTTC
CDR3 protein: CASSLPPGSGGRNEQFF

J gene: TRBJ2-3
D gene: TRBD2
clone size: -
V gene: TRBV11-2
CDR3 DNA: TGTGCCAGCAGCCCTACTAGCGGCACAGATACGCAGTATTTT
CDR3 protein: CASSPTSGTDTQYF